These 14 T cell receptor beta chains came from one sample sequenced in a study of tissue T cells after allogeneic stem cell transplantation. Here immunoSEQ multiplex PCR was the method, and the copy in TCRdb shows in-frame clones only, minus some. The data contain 20,000 to 25,000 clones, roughly 72% of them singletons. Material: spleen. The receptors come from a female BALB/c mouse in good health. Mouse strain MHC haplotype: H2-d.

Details on this clone: The germline and genes are mouse ones. Read sequence stops 1 residue before the CDR3 end, and the germline J gene provides the missing end. V is TRBV17 and J is TRBJ1-1; 9 bases agree with TRBD1. Trimming removed 0 bases from V and 1 base from J; junction bases left unmatched: 0. This CDR3 is 15 amino acids long. From germline, CDR1 is MNHDT and CDR2 YYDKIL. The covered CDR3 bases are TGTGCTAGCAGTAGAGAGACAGGGGGGAACACAGAAGTCTTC. Translating it yields CASSRETGGNTEVF. The CDR3, in full, reads CASSRETGGNTEVFF. The complete variable domain, with remaining parts taken from reference TRBV17 and TRBJ1-1, reads DTTVKQNPRYKLARVGKPVNLICSQTMNHDTMYWYQKKPNQAPKLLLFYYDKILNREADTFEKFQSSRPNNSFCSLYIGSAGLEYSAMYLCASSRETGGNTEVFFGKGTRLTVV.

On this clone itself: The gene names here belong to mouse. The CDR3 extends 1 residue past the end of the read, so its final part is completed from the germline J gene. This chain connects TRBV29 to TRBJ2-5, with 9 bases that match TRBD2. Germline V gene sequence: CDR1 MSHET, CDR2 SYDVDS. The CDR3 covers 15 residues. V lost 0 bases, J lost 6 bases, and 4 bases stayed unmatched. CDR3 bases read: TGTGCTAGCAGTTTATCGGCTGGGGGGGATGACACCCAGTAC. As protein: CASSLSAGGDDTQY. The CDR3 in full is CASSLSAGGDDTQYF.

Comment on this clone: The gene names given are mouse names. Read sequence stops 1 residue before the CDR3 end, and the germline J gene provides the missing end. The chain recombines TRBV5 with TRBJ1-6, with 7 bases lining up with TRBD1. TRBJ1-6 is assigned to the ORF class and has an uncertain function. V lost 0 bases to trimming and J lost 7 bases; unmatched junction nucleotides: 3. Germline-derived CDR1 and CDR2 are LGHNA and YNLKQL (reference sequence). The CDR3 runs 15 residues. The sequenced part of the CDR3 DNA is TGTGCCAGCAGCCAAGACAGGGGGAAGAATTCGCCCCTCTAC. It yields the protein CASSQDRGKNSPLY. The full CDR3 is CASSQDRGKNSPLYF.

Comments on this clone: Gene names and germline match the mouse. Read data end 1 residue before the CDR3 end; the end is taken from the germline J gene. V is TRBV13-3 and J is TRBJ1-6, with TRBD1 as a possible D gene (5 bases). TRBJ1-6 is designated an ORF whose function remains uncertain. The CDR3 loop spans 12 amino acids. V was trimmed by 5 bases and J by 6 bases, leaving 6 bases between them. Germline-derived CDR1 and CDR2 are NNHDY and SYVADS. CDR3 bases read: TGTGCCAGCAGCAGGGTTAATTCGCCCCTCTAC. Amino acids: CASSRVNSPLY. The complete CDR3 reads CASSRVNSPLYF.

This clone was counted a few times. Gene names are the mouse ones. The read gets to within 1 residue of the CDR3 end, and the germline J gene fills in the rest. V gene TRBV2 combines with J gene TRBJ2-7; unclear D gene. The germline gives CDR1 LGHNA, CDR2 YSYQKL. Trimming pared 5 bases from V and 6 bases from J, leaving 8 bases between. The CDR3 loop spans 11 amino acids. The CDR3 loop reads CASSIRAEQYF. The DNA read from the CDR3 is TGTGCCAGCAGCATCCGGGCTGAACAGTAC.

The sample holds a few counts of this clone. The gene names here belong to mouse. The read is 1 residue too short to cover the CDR3 end, so that end is filled in from the germline J gene. The chain links TRBV20 to TRBJ1-3; 7 nucleotides line up with TRBD1. J gave up 0 bases and V 5 bases, and 7 bases lay outside the gene matches. Looked up from germline, CDR1 is GFQATS and CDR2 is STVNSAI. The CDR3 consists of 15 residues. CDR3 DNA, as far as it was read: TGTGGTGCTGTCCGGGACAGATCTTCTGGAAATACGCTCTAT. Translated, it gives CGAVRDRSSGNTLY. The entire CDR3 protein is CGAVRDRSSGNTLYF.

As for this clone: Germline and genes here are mouse. With the read ending 1 residue before the CDR3 end, the germline J gene is used to fill in that end. V usage is TRBV13-1 and J usage is TRBJ2-7; no clear D. V dropped 4 bases and J dropped 0 bases, with 14 bases sitting between them. Germline loops: CDR1 NSHNY, CDR2 SYGAGN. The CDR3 runs to 15 residues. CDR3 DNA (partial): TGTGCCAGCAGTCGAGCTCAGGAGAGCTCCTATGAACAGTAC. This translates into CASSRAQESSYEQY. Given in full, the CDR3 is CASSRAQESSYEQYF.

Note on this clone: At one boundary the junction diverges from the germline segment, which might be a read error. The listed genes are named as in mouse. The read gets to within 1 residue of the CDR3 end, and the germline J gene fills in the rest. The same CDR3 is also encoded by other DNA sequences in this sample. V and J are TRBV13-3 and TRBJ2-2; TRBD1 aligns across 7 bases. Germline lookup yields CDR1 NNHDY and CDR2 SYVADS. The CDR3 length is 15 residues. The DNA read from the CDR3 is TGTGCCAGCAGTCCCCGACAGGGAAACACTGGGCAGCTCTAC. This translates into CASSPRQGNTGQLY. The full CDR3 protein reads CASSPRQGNTGQLYF.

Notes on this clone: The listed genes are named as in mouse. The DNA ends 1 residue before the CDR3 does, and the rest of the CDR3 is filled in from the germline J gene. V usage is TRBV2 and J usage is TRBJ1-6; no reliable D call. TRBJ1-6 is designated an ORF whose function remains uncertain. CDR3 length: 13 residues. Trimming removed 0 bases at V and 7 bases at J, with 4 bases between. The germline gives CDR1 LGHNA, CDR2 YSYQKL. CDR3 DNA (partial): TGTGCCAGCAGCCAAGAGGGAAATTCGCCCCTCTAC. Translated, it gives CASSQEGNSPLY. The complete CDR3 protein is CASSQEGNSPLYF.

On this clone: The listed genes are named as in mouse. The read comes to an end 1 residue before the CDR3 does, leaving the germline J gene to fill in the end. The V call is TRBV1, the J call TRBJ2-5, with 8 bases identical to TRBD1. The CDR3 has 13 residues. Germline CDR1 NSQYPW, CDR2 LRSPGD (reference sequence). V dropped 4 bases and J dropped 3; count of bases not matched to a gene: 0. CDR3 sequence: CTCSGTGQDTQYF. CDR3 bases read: TGCACCTGCAGTGGGACAGGGCAAGACACCCAGTAC.

With regard to this clone: Mouse gene names apply. With the read ending 1 residue before the CDR3 end, the germline J gene is used to fill in that end. The V call is TRBV20, the J call TRBJ2-2; D may be TRBD1 (6 bases). CDR1 and CDR2 from the germline V gene are GFQATS and STVNSAI. This CDR3 region has 14 residues. Trimming removed 5 bases at V and 0 bases at J, with 10 bases between. The sequenced part of the CDR3 DNA is TGTGGTGCTGGGACATTTGCAAACACCGGGCAGCTCTAC. The encoded protein is CGAGTFANTGQLY. In full, the CDR3 is CGAGTFANTGQLYF.

Regarding this clone: Any gene name here is a mouse gene name. From the germline J gene comes the end of the CDR3, since the read stops 1 residue before it. The chain is built from TRBV20 and TRBJ1-3, with D possibly TRBD1 on 6 matching bases. This CDR3 has 16 residues. Trimming pared 0 bases from V and 0 bases from J, leaving 12 bases between. Germline CDR1 GFQATS, CDR2 STVNSAI. The CDR3 sequence is CGARDLGTNSGNTLYF. The DNA read from the CDR3 is TGTGGTGCTAGGGATCTCGGGACAAATTCTGGAAATACGCTCTAT.

A remark on this clone: Mouse gene names and germline throughout. The read stops 1 residue short of the end of the CDR3; the missing end is completed from the germline J gene. This chain connects TRBV19 to TRBJ2-1; either TRBD1 or TRBD2 may fit D (5 bases each). Germline V gene lookup returns CDR1 FNHDT and CDR2 SITEND (reference sequence). Trimming took 2 bases from V and 7 from J, leaving 10 bases between them. The CDR3 length is 13 residues. This CDR3 reads CASSMARDAEQFF. Incomplete CDR3 DNA: TGTGCCAGCAGTATGGCCAGGGACGCTGAGCAGTTC. The whole variable domain, filled in from reference TRBV19 and TRBJ2-1, reads GGIITQTPKFLIGQEGQKLTLKCQQNFNHDTMYWYRQDSGKGLRLIYYSITENDLQKGDLSEGYDASREKKSSFSLTVTSAQKNEMAVFLCASSMARDAEQFFGPGTRLTVL.

For this clone: Gene names denote mouse genes. The read halts 1 residue ahead of the CDR3 end, with the missing end drawn from the germline J gene. The V and J genes are TRBV20 and TRBJ2-5; D gene uncertain. With 0 bases removed from V and 3 bases from J, the gap between germline ends came to 10 bases. The V gene's germline CDR1 is GFQATS and CDR2 STVNSAI. The CDR3 is 14 amino acids. Partial CDR3 DNA: TGTGGTGCTAGGGATCCCGGACGGCAAGACACCCAGTAC. It is translated as CGARDPGRQDTQY. The CDR3 in its entirety is CGARDPGRQDTQYF.